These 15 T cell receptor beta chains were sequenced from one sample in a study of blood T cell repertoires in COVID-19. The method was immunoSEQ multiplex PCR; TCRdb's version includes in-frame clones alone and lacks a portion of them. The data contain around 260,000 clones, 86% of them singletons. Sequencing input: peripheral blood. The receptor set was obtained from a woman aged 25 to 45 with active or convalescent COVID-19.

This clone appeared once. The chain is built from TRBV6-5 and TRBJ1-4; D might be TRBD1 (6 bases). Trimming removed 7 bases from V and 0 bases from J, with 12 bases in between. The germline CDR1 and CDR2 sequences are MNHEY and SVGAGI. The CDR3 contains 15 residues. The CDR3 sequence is CASIAGVATNEKLFF. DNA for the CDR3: TGTGCCAGCATCGCAGGGGTAGCAACTAATGAAAAACTGTTTTTT.

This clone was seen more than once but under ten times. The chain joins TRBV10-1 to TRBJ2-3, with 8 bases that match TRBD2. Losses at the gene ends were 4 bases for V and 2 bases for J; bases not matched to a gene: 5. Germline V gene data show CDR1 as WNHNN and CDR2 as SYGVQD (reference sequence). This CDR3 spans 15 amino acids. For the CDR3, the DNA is TGCGCCAGCAGTGGAGCGGGGGCAGTCACAGATACGCAGTATTTT. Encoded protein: CASSGAGAVTDTQYF.

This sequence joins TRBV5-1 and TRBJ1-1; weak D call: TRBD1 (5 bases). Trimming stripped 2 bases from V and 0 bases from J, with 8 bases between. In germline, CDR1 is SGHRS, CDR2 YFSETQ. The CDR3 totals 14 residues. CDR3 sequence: CASSFDSLNTEAFF. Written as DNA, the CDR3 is TGCGCCAGCAGCTTCGACAGCTTGAACACTGAAGCTTTCTTT.

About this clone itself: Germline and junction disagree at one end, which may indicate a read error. CDR3 region: CASSVEGAGVF. In DNA form, the CDR3 reads TGTGCCAGCAGCGTAGAGGGGGCCGGGGTCTTC. V and J are TRBV9 and TRBJ2-1, with 7 bases lining up with TRBD1. Looked up from germline, CDR1 is SGDLS and CDR2 is YYNGEE. The CDR3 is 11 amino acids.

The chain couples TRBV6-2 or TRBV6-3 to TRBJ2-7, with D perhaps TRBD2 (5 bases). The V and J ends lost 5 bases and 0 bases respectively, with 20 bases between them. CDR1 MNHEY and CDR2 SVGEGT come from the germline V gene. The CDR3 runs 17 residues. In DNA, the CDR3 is TGTGCCAGCAGTCACCGTGAGTGGCGGGTAAGCTCCTACGAGCAGTACTTC. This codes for CASSHREWRVSSYEQYF.

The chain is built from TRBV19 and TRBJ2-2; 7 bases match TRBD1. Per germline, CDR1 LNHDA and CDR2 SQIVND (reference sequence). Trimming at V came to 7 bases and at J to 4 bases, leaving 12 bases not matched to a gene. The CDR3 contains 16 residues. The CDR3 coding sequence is TGTGCCAGTACCCGTCCAGGACAGGATAGCACCGGGGAGCTGTTTTTT. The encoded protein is CASTRPGQDSTGELFF.

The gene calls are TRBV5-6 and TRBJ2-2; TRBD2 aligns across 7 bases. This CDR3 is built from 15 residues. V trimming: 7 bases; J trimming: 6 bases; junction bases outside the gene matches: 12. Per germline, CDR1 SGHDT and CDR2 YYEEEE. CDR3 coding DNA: TGTGCCAGCCCCTCTGGGCGGGGGAAGGCCGGGGAGCTGTTTTTT. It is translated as CASPSGRGKAGELFF. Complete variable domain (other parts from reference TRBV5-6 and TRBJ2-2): DAGVTQSPTHLIKTRGQQVTLRCSPKSGHDTVSWYQQALGQGPQFIFQYYEEEERQRGNFPDRFSGHQFPNYSSELNVNALLLGDSALYLCASPSGRGKAGELFFGEGSRLTVL.

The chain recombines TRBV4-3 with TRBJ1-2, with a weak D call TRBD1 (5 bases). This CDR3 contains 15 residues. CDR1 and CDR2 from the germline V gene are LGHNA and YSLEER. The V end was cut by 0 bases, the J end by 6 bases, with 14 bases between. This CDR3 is CASSQDPTGRHGYTF. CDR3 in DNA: TGCGCCAGCAGCCAAGATCCTACAGGTAGACATGGCTACACCTTC.

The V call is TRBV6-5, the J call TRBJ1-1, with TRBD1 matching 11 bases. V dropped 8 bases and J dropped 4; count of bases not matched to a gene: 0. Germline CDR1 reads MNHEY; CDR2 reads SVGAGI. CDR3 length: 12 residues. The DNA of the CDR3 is TGTGCCAGCGGGACAGGGGGCACTGAAGCTTTCTTT. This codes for CASGTGGTEAFF.

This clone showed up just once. CDR3 DNA sequence: TGTGCCAGCAGCTTAGGCAGCGGGGGGCCCCAAGAGACCCAGTACTTC. It specifies CASSLGSGGPQETQYF. The genes are TRBV11-3 and TRBJ2-5; 9 bases are a match to TRBD2. This CDR3 contains 16 residues. With V trimmed by 1 base and J by 1 base, 4 bases remained unmatched. Germline V gene data show CDR1 as SGHNT and CDR2 as YENEEA.

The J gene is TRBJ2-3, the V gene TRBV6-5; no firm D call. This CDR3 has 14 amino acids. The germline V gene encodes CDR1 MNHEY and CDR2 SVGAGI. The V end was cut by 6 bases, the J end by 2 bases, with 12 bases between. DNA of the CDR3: TGTGCCAGCAGAGAGCGAGCCCTCACAGATACGCAGTATTTT. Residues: CASRERALTDTQYF.

CDR3 loop: CASSYGQNQPQHF. The CDR3 nucleotides read TGTGCCAGCAGCTATGGACAGAATCAGCCCCAGCATTTT. The rearrangement joins TRBV7-2 to TRBJ1-5; a possible D gene is TRBD1 (6 bases). Trimming removed 4 bases at V and 4 bases at J, with 8 bases between. This CDR3 has 13 amino acids. Germline V gives CDR1 SGHTA, CDR2 FQGNSA.

The CDR3 DNA is TGTGCCAGCAGCCGCAGTGCAATAGCTTTCTTT. It yields the protein CASSRSAIAFF. V is TRBV3-1 (or the pseudogene TRBV3-2) and J is TRBJ1-1; D not resolved. With 4 bases removed from V and 10 bases from J, the gap between germline ends came to 10 bases. This CDR3 region has 11 residues. Germline V gives CDR1 LGHDT, CDR2 YNNKEL (reference sequence).

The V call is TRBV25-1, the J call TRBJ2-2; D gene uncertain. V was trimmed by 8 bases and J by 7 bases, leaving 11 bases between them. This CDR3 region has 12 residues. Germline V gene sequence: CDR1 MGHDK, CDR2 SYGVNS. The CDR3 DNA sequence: TGTGCCAGCGCCCCGGGTAACGGGGAGCTGTTTTTT. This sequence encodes CASAPGNGELFF.

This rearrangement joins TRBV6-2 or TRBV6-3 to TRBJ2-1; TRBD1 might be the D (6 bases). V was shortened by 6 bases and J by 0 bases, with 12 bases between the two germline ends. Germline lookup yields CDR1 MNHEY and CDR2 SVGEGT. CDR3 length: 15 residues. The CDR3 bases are TGTGCCAGCAGCCCGAGAGGGGGCTCCTACAATGAGCAGTTCTTC. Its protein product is CASSPRGGSYNEQFF.